This entry lists 19 T cell receptor beta chains sequenced from one sample in a study of T cells in Graves' hyperthyroidism and ophthalmopathy. Amplified regions were TCR beta CDR3 sequences from RNA transcripts. The primer set for the first-round RT-PCR of the TCR CDR3 was HTBI. MiXCR, run by TCRdb on the multiplex PCR reads, gives a single entry per CDR3 protein. The data contain about 180,000 distinct CDR3 sequences, about 18% of them seen just once; the ten biggest clones take up 29%. The specimen was blood. The receptors derive from a woman between 50 and 59 years old with Graves' hyperthyroidism.

The rearrangement joins TRBV28 to TRBJ2-7; 12 bases are a match to TRBD2. Germline V gives CDR1 MDHEN, CDR2 SYDVKM. Unmatched junction bases numbered 7, after V lost 5 bases and J lost 2 bases. The CDR3 covers 16 residues. CDR3 sequence (DNA): TGTGCCAGCAGTGCCCGACTAGCGGGAGCACCCTACGAGCAGTACTTC. This translates into CASSARLAGAPYEQYF.

Many counts were recorded for this clonotype. This chain joins TRBV27 and TRBJ2-7; D uncertain. V shed 1 base and J shed 5 bases, with 9 bases lying between them. The CDR3 has 13 amino acids. The germline V gene has CDR1 MNHEY and CDR2 SMNVEV (reference sequence). CDR3 nucleotide sequence: TGTGCCAGCAGTTTATACAATTTCCACGAGCAGTACTTC. Translation gives CASSLYNFHEQYF.

This clonotype was counted at least ten times. This sequence joins TRBV6-4 and TRBJ1-1; the match to TRBD1 covers 10 bases. This CDR3 comprises 16 residues. With 6 bases clipped from V and 1 base from J, the junction kept 8 bases outside the gene matches. Germline values: CDR1 MRHNA, CDR2 SNTAGT. The CDR3 DNA reads TGTGCCAGCAGAGAGCGGGACAGGGGCCCGAACACTGAAGCTTTCTTT. Translating gives CASRERDRGPNTEAFF.

Turning to this clonotype: At one of its ends the junction is not consistent with the germline gene, which may arise from a read error. In DNA form, the CDR3 reads TGTGCCAGCAGCCCAAAGACGGGCGCCAACACCGGGGAGCTGGTTTTT. Translation gives CASSPKTGANTGELVF. The chain recombines TRBV7-3 with TRBJ2-2; a possible D gene is TRBD2 (5 bases). Germline CDR1 reads SGHTA; CDR2 reads FQGTGA. CDR3 size: 16 residues.

In its sample, this clonotype was seen many times. The CDR3 loop is CASSLARTGLGDEQYF. CDR3 nucleotide sequence: TGCGCCAGCAGCTTGGCCCGGACAGGCCTCGGGGACGAGCAGTACTTC. This chain uses TRBV5-1 with TRBJ2-7, with 7 bases fitting TRBD1. Germline CDR1 and CDR2: SGHRS and YFSETQ. This CDR3 region has 16 residues. The V segment lost 0 bases and the J segment 5 bases; nucleotides outside the gene matches: 11.

The chain joins TRBV14 to TRBJ2-7; D unresolved. This CDR3 has 12 amino acids. In germline, CDR1 is SGHDN, CDR2 FVKESK. The V and J ends lost 6 bases and 2 bases respectively, with 8 bases between them. CDR3 in amino acids: CASSLTAYEQYF. In DNA, the CDR3 is TGTGCCAGCAGTCTTACCGCCTACGAGCAGTACTTC.

The rearrangement links TRBV4-2 to TRBJ1-1, with 9 positions matching TRBD1. The CDR3 has 17 residues. V lost 5 bases to trimming and J lost 4 bases; unmatched junction nucleotides: 14. Germline V CDR1 and CDR2: LGHNA, YNFKEQ. CDR3 DNA sequence: TGTGCCAGCAGCTTTGGGACACAGGGGGCGTGGGTCACTGAAGCTTTCTTT. Its translation: CASSFGTQGAWVTEAFF.

Many counts were recorded for this clonotype. The rearrangement joins TRBV10-3 to TRBJ2-3, with 8 nucleotides matching TRBD1. V trimming: 4 bases; J trimming: 5 bases; junction bases outside the gene matches: 2. This CDR3 region has 13 residues. The V gene's germline CDR1 is ENHRY and CDR2 SYGVKD. The CDR3 here is CAISVTGGDTQYF. CDR3 DNA sequence: TGTGCCATCAGTGTTACAGGGGGAGATACGCAGTATTTT.

There are many counts of this clonotype. The rearrangement joins TRBV6-1 to TRBJ1-1; D uncertain. Deletions cut 5 bases from V and 8 bases from J, with 12 bases between. CDR1 is MNHNS and CDR2 is SASEGT in the germline V gene. The CDR3 totals 12 residues. CDR3 amino acids: CASSYAGGEAFF. CDR3 DNA sequence: TGTGCCAGCAGTTACGCCGGCGGCGAAGCTTTCTTT.

The chain couples TRBV29-1 to TRBJ2-7, with D possibly matching TRBD1 (5 bases). With 2 bases removed from V and 1 base from J, the gap between germline ends came to 9 bases. This CDR3 comprises 13 residues. Germline V gene sequence: CDR1 SQVTM, CDR2 ANQGSEA. The CDR3 sequence is CSVESGSSYEQYF. The DNA for the CDR3 is TGCAGCGTTGAATCAGGGTCTTCCTACGAGCAGTACTTC.

This clonotype has at least ten counts. The CDR3 DNA is TGCAGTGCAAGACCGTCACCGTCTGAAAAACTGTTTTTT. It yields the protein CSARPSPSEKLFF. V and J are TRBV20-1 and TRBJ1-4; D is ambiguous. The germline gives CDR1 DFQATT, CDR2 SNEGSKA (reference sequence). The V end was cut by 6 bases, the J end by 7 bases, with 15 bases between. The CDR3 extends over 13 amino acids.

This clonotype showed up many times. The chain links TRBV18 to TRBJ2-5; D is undetermined. CDR1 KGHSH and CDR2 LQKENI come from the germline V gene. This CDR3 region has 13 residues. V lost 0 bases and J 5 bases, leaving 7 bases between the germline ends. CDR3 loop: CASSPPIRETQYF. The CDR3 DNA reads TGTGCCAGCTCACCACCGATACGGGAGACCCAGTACTTC. The complete variable domain, with remaining parts taken from reference TRBV18 and TRBJ2-5, reads NAGVMQNPRHLVRRRGQEARLRCSPMKGHSHVYWYRQLPEEGLKFMVYLQKENIIDESGMPKERFSAEFPKEGPSILRIQQVVRGDSAAYFCASSPPIRETQYFGPGTRLLVL.

The chain joins TRBV13 to TRBJ2-1, with 14 bases aligning to TRBD2. Trimming took 5 bases from V and 7 from J; bases not matched to a gene: 4. CDR3 length equals 15 residues. Germline V lookup: CDR1 PRHDT, CDR2 FYEKMQ (reference sequence). CDR3 protein: CASSIRLAGGNEQFF. In DNA form, the CDR3 reads TGTGCCAGCAGCATCCGACTAGCGGGGGGGAATGAGCAGTTCTTC.

This clonotype was seen ten or more times. V is TRBV27 and J is TRBJ2-5; D is uncertain. V was clipped by 2 bases and J by 5 bases, with 6 bases between them. This CDR3 spans 12 amino acids. Germline CDR1 is MNHEY and CDR2 is SMNVEV (reference sequence). CDR3 DNA sequence: TGTGCCAGCAGTTTAGATTTCGAGACCCAGTACTTC. The encoded protein is CASSLDFETQYF.

This clonotype was counted ten times or more. The chain employs TRBV28 and TRBJ1-1; no firm D call. CDR1 is MDHEN and CDR2 is SYDVKM in the germline V gene. The germline V and J ends were trimmed by 3 bases and 4 bases, with 9 bases remaining between them. This CDR3 region has 13 residues. In DNA, the CDR3 is TGTGCCAGCAGTTTGTACGGGGTCACTGAAGCTTTCTTT. Its translation: CASSLYGVTEAFF.

This clonotype occurred many times. This chain links TRBV7-6 with TRBJ2-5; perhaps TRBD2 as D (7 bases). In germline, CDR1 is SGHVS, CDR2 FNYEAQ. The CDR3 consists of 15 residues. The ends were cut back, 5 bases at V and 2 bases at J, with 15 bases in the middle. The CDR3 sequence: CASSPSRGGQETQYF. The CDR3 DNA sequence: TGTGCCAGCAGCCCCTCGAGGGGGGGTCAAGAGACCCAGTACTTC.

The chain combines TRBV9 with TRBJ1-2, with D possibly matching TRBD1 (5 bases). Trimming took off 0 bases at V and 2 bases at J, with 20 bases between the two ends. The CDR3 sequence is 18 residues long. CDR1 SGDLS and CDR2 YYNGEE come from the germline V gene. CDR3 sequence: CASSVVALGTEPNYGYTF. CDR3 nucleotides: TGTGCCAGCAGCGTAGTGGCCCTCGGGACGGAACCAAACTATGGCTACACCTTC.

This clonotype was recorded many times. The chain combines TRBV20-1 with TRBJ2-7; D may match TRBD1 or TRBD2 (6 bases each). Trimming stripped 3 bases from V and 3 bases from J, with 24 bases between. Germline V CDR1 and CDR2: DFQATT, SNEGSKA (reference sequence). The CDR3 runs 17 residues. CDR3 amino acids: CSASVSIPGAINYEQYF. In DNA form, the CDR3 reads TGCAGTGCTAGTGTATCCATCCCGGGGGCTATTAACTACGAGCAGTACTTC.

In its sample, this clonotype was seen many times. The chain employs TRBV28 and TRBJ2-7; weak D call: TRBD2 (6 bases). V was pared by 7 bases and J by 2 bases, with 18 bases between. This CDR3 spans 15 amino acids. CDR1 MDHEN and CDR2 SYDVKM come from the germline V gene. The CDR3 loop reads CASTWGVDKPYEQYF. CDR3 nucleotide sequence: TGTGCCAGCACGTGGGGGGTTGACAAACCCTACGAGCAGTACTTC.